Each of the 11 T cell receptor beta chains below was sequenced from the same sample in a study of blood T cell repertoires in COVID-19. Produced via immunoSEQ multiplex PCR; TCRdb's table is partial and in-frame only. The sample contains roughly 500,000 clones, roughly 90% of which appear only once. The specimen was PBMCs or T cells enriched from blood (not recorded which). These receptors were collected from a woman aged 40 to 55 who had recovered from COVID-19.

The chain joins TRBV29-1 to TRBJ1-1; D is undetermined. Germline CDR1 is SQVTM and CDR2 is ANQGSEA. CDR3 length: 13 residues. V was pared by 4 bases and J by 4 bases, with 13 bases between. This CDR3 is CSVAQVSGTEAFF. CDR3 DNA sequence: TGCAGCGTTGCCCAGGTGAGTGGCACTGAAGCTTTCTTT.

The rearrangement uses TRBV6-5 and TRBJ1-6; 10 bases fit TRBD1. Germline V gene lookup returns CDR1 MNHEY and CDR2 SVGAGI. V lost 7 bases and J lost 10; bases outside the gene matches: 7. CDR3 size: 14 residues. CDR3: CASTRQGARSPLHF. For the CDR3, the DNA is TGTGCCAGCACCCGACAGGGGGCGCGGTCACCCCTCCACTTT.

This chain links TRBV5-4 with TRBJ2-6; D uncertain. This CDR3 spans 14 amino acids. The ends were cut back, 4 bases at V and 4 bases at J, with 9 bases in the middle. Looked up from germline, CDR1 is SGHNT and CDR2 is YYREEE (reference sequence). Here the CDR3 reads CASSPKEGANVLTF. CDR3 DNA sequence: TGTGCCAGCAGCCCTAAAGAGGGGGCCAACGTCCTGACTTTC.

V usage is TRBV7-9 and J usage is TRBJ1-1, with D unclear. The CDR3 runs 13 residues. Germline CDR1 SEHNR, CDR2 FQNEAQ (reference sequence). Trimming left V 0 bases short and J 10 bases short, with 12 bases between. The CDR3 is CASSLAEGWVAFF. CDR3 coding DNA: TGTGCCAGCAGCTTAGCAGAGGGCTGGGTAGCTTTCTTT.

CDR3 bases: TGCAGCGTTGATGGGCTTTACAATGAGCAGTTCTTC. Translating gives CSVDGLYNEQFF. The chain combines TRBV29-1 with TRBJ2-1; no clear D. Per germline, CDR1 SQVTM and CDR2 ANQGSEA. The CDR3 length is 12 residues. Trimming stripped 3 bases from V and 4 bases from J, with 7 bases between.

This clone was observed a few times. The chain employs TRBV25-1 and TRBJ1-1; the D is unclear. Germline V CDR1 and CDR2: MGHDK, SYGVNS. Trimming stripped 4 bases from V and 6 bases from J, with 12 bases between. This CDR3 has 13 amino acids. The CDR3 nucleotides read TGTGCCAGCAGTGTGTTCAACGGGGCTGAAGCTTTCTTT. It specifies CASSVFNGAEAFF.

Remarks on this clone: Other DNA sequences in the sample encode the same CDR3. The chain has TRBV6-5 and TRBJ1-5, with 7 bases fitting TRBD1. Germline trimming cut 6 bases from V and 5 bases from J; bases unmatched to any gene: 4. The CDR3 runs to 13 residues. CDR1 and CDR2 from the germline V gene are MNHEY and SVGAGI. Here the CDR3 DNA reads TGTGCCAGCAGCCTAGACAGGGATCAGCCCCAGCATTTT. It specifies CASSLDRDQPQHF.

This chain links TRBV13 with TRBJ1-1, with no clear D. This CDR3 region has 14 residues. Looked up from germline, CDR1 is PRHDT and CDR2 is FYEKMQ (reference sequence). The germline V and J ends were trimmed by 2 bases and 12 bases, with 19 bases remaining between them. The DNA of the CDR3 is TGTGCCAGCAGCTTAAGAGGTATGGGGAGTGGGACTTTCTTT. Protein product: CASSLRGMGSGTFF.

The V and J genes are TRBV15 and TRBJ1-6; 7 bases map to TRBD1. The length of the CDR3 is 15 residues. V shed 5 bases and J 6 bases; nucleotides not matched to a gene: 7. The germline V gene encodes CDR1 LNHNV and CDR2 YYDKDF (reference sequence). The CDR3 protein is CATSGQVRSNSPLHF. CDR3 nucleotides: TGTGCCACCAGCGGACAGGTTCGGAGTAATTCACCCCTCCACTTT. The variable domain in full, completed from reference TRBV15 and TRBJ1-6, reads DAMVIQNPRYQVTQFGKPVTLSCSQTLNHNVMYWYQQKSSQAPKLLFHYYDKDFNNEADTPDNFQSRRPNTSFCFLDIRSPGLGDTAMYLCATSGQVRSNSPLHFGNGTRLTVT.

This clone was observed a single time. This rearrangement joins TRBV5-5 to TRBJ2-3; TRBD2 matches 7 bases. V trimming: 2 bases; J trimming: 2 bases; junction bases outside the gene matches: 8. The CDR3 runs to 16 residues. The germline gives CDR1 SGHKS, CDR2 YYEKEE (reference sequence). Here the CDR3 reads CASSFGRSGDTDTQYF. The CDR3 region has the DNA TGTGCCAGCAGCTTTGGACGGAGCGGGGACACAGATACGCAGTATTTT.

This sequence joins TRBV7-9 and TRBJ2-1, with TRBD2 matching 10 bases. The germline CDR1 and CDR2 sequences are SEHNR and FQNEAQ (reference sequence). J gave up 7 bases and V 6 bases, and 12 bases lay outside the gene matches. CDR3 length: 16 residues. The DNA for the CDR3 is TGTGCCAGCAGTCCTAATAGCGGGGGGCACTTAAATGAGCAGTTCTTC. Amino acids: CASSPNSGGHLNEQFF. Full variable domain (remainder filled in from reference TRBV7-9 and TRBJ2-1): DTGVSQNPRHKITKRGQNVTFRCDPISEHNRLYWYRQTLGQGPEFLTYFQNEAQLEKSRLLSDRFSAERPKGSFSTLEIQRTEQGDSAMYLCASSPNSGGHLNEQFFGPGTRLTVL.